The sequence of this T cell receptor beta chain was determined in a study of beta chain features in type 1 diabetes. A heparinised blood draw that averaged about 120 mL was obtained once from each donor. Study observations and caveats: Any HLA-type effect on TCRB rearrangement remained unresolved here. The study found that naive, central memory and Treg TCRB repertoires appeared more similar in patients than in healthy donors. Cells carrying high TCR expression could end up over-represented when cDNA is sequenced.

Of the isolated RNA, all was reverse transcribed, and so the sequenced material was expressed TCRB transcripts. TCRdb's copy holds only in-frame clones and misses some; the assay was immunoSEQ multiplex PCR. The table lists over 700,000 clones, about 17% of them singletons. As to this clone: Antigen specificity is unknown.

The CDR3 runs to 15 residues. V dropped 0 bases and J dropped 4 bases, with 12 bases sitting between them. The germline CDR1 and CDR2 sequences are SGDLS and YYNGEE. This sequence joins TRBV9 and TRBJ2-3, with TRBD2 as a possible D gene (6 bases). The TCR was taken from a woman younger than 30 in good health. Sequencing input: naive CD4+ T cells from blood. Written as DNA, the CDR3 is TGTGCCAGCAGCGTAGGGCGGGAAAGGGCAGATACGCAGTATTTT. It translates to CASSVGRERADTQYF.